The clone carrying this T cell receptor (beta chain) was recorded once. Its specificity is unknown. V lost 0 bases and J lost 1, with 19 bases in between. Per the germline V gene, CDR1 is SGHDT and CDR2 is YYEEEE. The CDR3 has 18 residues. This record comes from a study of cytomegalovirus exposure and HLA in healthy donors. Study-wide points: The TCR clusters that emerged in the first cohort tended, a later analysis found, to co-occur in the 110 or so validation repertoires. High specificity and sensitivity for cytomegalovirus status were reported for the classifier.

Donors were drawn from the approximately 120-subject validation cohort, separate from the roughly 670-subject first cohort. Assay: immunoSEQ multiplex PCR; the TCRdb copy retains only in-frame clones and omits some. The sample shows 82,000 or so clones, about 95% of them seen only once. This sequence was found in a young woman in good health and CMV-seronegative. The chain uses TRBV5-6 and TRBJ1-1; perhaps TRBD1 as D (6 bases). The sequencing sample was made of PBMCs. The CDR3 protein is CASSLGPGRGEENTEAFF. The DNA for the CDR3 is TGTGCCAGCAGCTTGGGGCCGGGGAGGGGGGAGGAGAACACTGAAGCTTTCTTT.